This passage covers 17 T cell receptor beta chains from one sample sequenced in a study of CD8 T cells in Susac syndrome. RNA was extracted with the RNeasy kit, and a quantity of roughly 0.5 to 1 ug was reverse transcribed using random hexamers. MiXCR, applied by TCRdb to the immunoSEQ multiplex PCR reads, yields one record per CDR3 protein. This repertoire shows about 190,000 distinct CDR3 sequences, 85% to 95% found once; its top ten account for around 0.16%. The specimen sequenced was CD8+ T cells from PBMCs. The receptors were gathered from a human donor with Susac syndrome.

This chain uses TRBV4-2 with TRBJ1-1; 7 positions agree with TRBD1. V shed 4 bases, J shed 1 base, and the junction held 9 bases outside the gene matches. The CDR3 has 16 amino acids. The germline gives CDR1 LGHNA, CDR2 YNFKEQ. CDR3 sequence reads: CASSPEDRLANTEAFF. DNA for the CDR3: TGTGCCAGCAGCCCTGAGGACAGGCTCGCGAACACTGAAGCTTTCTTT.

The V call is TRBV13, the J call TRBJ2-7, with 8 bases matching TRBD1. Germline trimming cut 4 bases from V and 3 bases from J; bases unmatched to any gene: 11. Germline assignment: CDR1 PRHDT and CDR2 FYEKMQ (reference sequence). This CDR3 region has 16 residues. The CDR3 DNA follows: TGTGCCAGCAGCTCCCGTGACAGGGGCGCCCGCTACGAGCAGTACTTC. Its translation: CASSSRDRGARYEQYF.

V gene TRBV7-9 combines with J gene TRBJ2-1, with D uncertain. The CDR3 is made up of 13 amino acids. Germline V CDR1 and CDR2: SEHNR, FQNEAQ (reference sequence). Trimming cost V 6 bases and J 5 bases, with 11 bases left between them. This CDR3 reads CASRVRTDNEQFF. Here the CDR3 DNA reads TGTGCCAGCAGGGTTCGGACGGACAATGAGCAGTTCTTC.

In its sample, this clonotype was seen once. The chain couples TRBV6-5 to TRBJ2-1, with TRBD1 matching 8 bases. The CDR3 is made up of 15 amino acids. With 4 bases clipped from V and 5 bases from J, the junction kept 7 bases outside the gene matches. The germline V gene has CDR1 MNHEY and CDR2 SVGAGI. The CDR3 coding sequence is TGTGCCAGCAGTTCCACCGGGACAGGAAACAATGAGCAGTTCTTC. As protein: CASSSTGTGNNEQFF.

As regards this clonotype: One end of the junction varies from germline; a read error may be responsible. The chain has TRBV3-1 and TRBJ2-1; TRBD2 agrees at 9 bases. CDR1 is LGHDT, CDR2 YNNKEL, per germline (reference sequence). The CDR3 totals 19 residues. The CDR3 here is CASSLYRLAAQAPTGRHIF. In DNA form, the CDR3 reads TGTGCCAGCAGCTTATACAGACTAGCGGCACAAGCGCCCACGGGGCGACATATCTTC.

V and J are TRBV13 and TRBJ1-6; D gene unclear. Germline lookup yields CDR1 PRHDT and CDR2 FYEKMQ (reference sequence). The CDR3 runs 12 residues. V was clipped by 6 bases and J by 9 bases, with 9 bases between them. CDR3 DNA sequence: TGTGCCAGCAGGGGAGGGCGTTCACCCCTCCACTTT. Protein sequence: CASRGGRSPLHF.

V and J are TRBV6-5 and TRBJ2-7; TRBD1 matches 7 bases. The germline gives CDR1 MNHEY, CDR2 SVGAGI. V was pared by 5 bases and J by 3 bases, with 10 bases of the junction left unmatched. This CDR3 has 15 amino acids. The CDR3 region is CASSGTEGDYYEQYF. In nucleotides, the CDR3 is TGTGCCAGCAGTGGGACAGAGGGCGATTACTACGAGCAGTACTTC.

This sequence joins TRBV20-1 and TRBJ2-1; TRBD2 matches at 13 bases. The V gene end was trimmed by 1 base and the J gene end by 12 bases; junction bases not matched to a gene: 12. In germline, CDR1 is DFQATT, CDR2 SNEGSKA (reference sequence). The CDR3 consists of 16 residues. The CDR3 DNA is TGCAGTGCTAGAGGCAATGCCGGGACTAGCGGGGTTTTGCAGTTCTTC. Residues: CSARGNAGTSGVLQFF.

The chain combines TRBV5-1 with TRBJ1-1; 7 positions agree with TRBD1. This CDR3 contains 14 residues. V shed 3 bases, J shed 4 bases, and the junction held 6 bases outside the gene matches. CDR1 and CDR2 from the germline V gene are SGHRS and YFSETQ. The CDR3, as DNA: TGCGCCAGCAGCTATGGTCCAGGGGGCACTGAAGCTTTCTTT. Translation: CASSYGPGGTEAFF.

This clonotype was counted once. The chain couples TRBV20-1 to TRBJ2-1; D remains ambiguous. CDR3 length: 11 residues. Germline CDR1 is DFQATT and CDR2 is SNEGSKA (reference sequence). The V end was cut by 8 bases, the J end by 8 bases, with 13 bases between. The CDR3, as DNA: TGCAGTCCAAATAGCCCCCATGAGCAGTTCTTC. Translated: CSPNSPHEQFF.

The CDR3 protein is CAISAGGVEQYF. As DNA, the CDR3 is TGTGCCATCAGTGCAGGAGGGGTTGAGCAGTACTTC. The V gene is TRBV10-3, the J gene TRBJ2-7; maybe TRBD2 (6 bases). The CDR3 consists of 12 residues. Germline CDR1 reads ENHRY; CDR2 reads SYGVKD. V was shortened by 4 bases and J by 7 bases, with 11 bases between the two germline ends.

This clonotype has only one observation. This chain joins TRBV2 and TRBJ2-5, with TRBD2 matching 13 bases. The germline gives CDR1 SNHLY, CDR2 FYNNEI. The J segment lost 4 bases and the V segment lost 7 bases, leaving 12 bases of the junction unmatched. This CDR3 contains 17 residues. The CDR3 DNA reads as TGTGCCAGCATCCCTCGCCCGGGGACTAGCGGGGTAGAGACCCAGTACTTC. This sequence encodes CASIPRPGTSGVETQYF.

V gene TRBV7-9 combines with J gene TRBJ1-2; D is uncertain. The germline CDR1 and CDR2 sequences are SEHNR and FQNEAQ (reference sequence). V shed 1 base and J shed 6 bases, with 9 bases lying between them. The CDR3 is made up of 13 amino acids. The CDR3 DNA is TGTGCCAGCAGCTTAGATCTAGGTCATGGCTACACCTTC. Protein sequence: CASSLDLGHGYTF.

V is TRBV6-6 and J is TRBJ1-1; tentative D call: TRBD1 (6 bases). The CDR3 loop spans 15 amino acids. V lost 5 bases and J 5 bases, leaving 18 bases between the germline ends. Germline lookup yields CDR1 MNHNY and CDR2 SVGAGI (reference sequence). CDR3: CASSRSQGTGTEAFF. As DNA, the CDR3 is TGTGCCAGCAGTCGATCTCAGGGGACGGGGACTGAAGCTTTCTTT.

This chain joins TRBV25-1 and TRBJ1-1, with no clear D. CDR1 is MGHDK, CDR2 SYGVNS, per germline. The ends were cut back, 3 bases at V and 7 bases at J, with 12 bases in the middle. The CDR3 length is 13 residues. The CDR3 reads CASSEGALDEAFF. The CDR3 DNA reads TGTGCCAGCAGTGAGGGAGCCCTCGATGAAGCTTTCTTT.

Here the CDR3 reads CSVETIDWAYGYTF. CDR3 DNA sequence: TGCAGCGTTGAAACCATAGACTGGGCCTATGGCTACACCTTC. The genes are TRBV29-1 and TRBJ1-2; D call uncertain. CDR1 and CDR2 from the germline V gene are SQVTM and ANQGSEA. V was cut by 2 bases and J by 4 bases, with 14 bases left in between. This CDR3 is built from 14 residues.

J is TRBJ1-2 and V is TRBV24-1; a possible D gene is TRBD1 (5 bases). Per germline, CDR1 KGHDR and CDR2 SFDVKD. The CDR3 length is 13 residues. V lost 4 bases to trimming and J lost 6 bases, with 11 bases between them. CDR3 bases: TGTGCCACCAGTGAGCCCCAGGGCCATGGCTACACCTTC. It translates to CATSEPQGHGYTF.